This is a list of T cell receptor beta chains from one sample in a study of T cell responses to AZD1222 COVID-19 vaccine. Sequencing used immunoSEQ multiplex PCR; TCRdb keeps in-frame clones, though not all of them. This table holds roughly 150,000 clones, more than 75% found once. The sample in question was peripheral blood, obtained on day 0 of AZD1222 vaccination. The receptors shown here come from an adult in good health. Both conserved end residues are part of each CDR3. A D gene is named only where the DNA matches it firmly. Expanded clones are given a class, and other clones once, few, many or no size at all.

J: TRBJ1-1
size: .
D: .
V: TRBV28
DNA: TGTGCCAGCCTTGGTAGGGGTGAAGCTTTCTTT
CDR3: CASLGRGEAFF

J: TRBJ2-5
size: .
D: .
V: TRBV21-1
DNA: TGTGCCAGCATCCTCTCCCCTCGGCCCCAGTACTTC
CDR3: CASILSPRPQYF

J: TRBJ1-2
size: few
D: TRBD1
V: TRBV3-1/TRBV3-2
DNA: TGTGCCAGCAGCCCCGGGACAGGGGTATATGGCTACACCTTC
CDR3: CASSPGTGVYGYTF

J: TRBJ2-1
size: .
D: .
V: TRBV18
DNA: TGTGCCAGCTCACCACGGCTAGCACAAGAGTCTGAGCAGTTCTTC
CDR3: CASSPRLAQESEQFF

J: TRBJ2-7
size: .
D: TRBD2
V: TRBV18
DNA: TGTGCCAGCTCACCAGGTCGGGGGGCCTACGAGCAGTACTTC
CDR3: CASSPGRGAYEQYF

J: TRBJ2-2
size: few
D: TRBD2
V: TRBV15
DNA: TGTGCCACCAGCAGACCACCACTAGCGGGGGGCCAGGGCGCCGGGGAGCTGTTTTTT
CDR3: CATSRPPLAGGQGAGELFF

J: TRBJ1-6
size: .
D: .
V: TRBV5-6
DNA: TGTGCCAGCAGCGTTTTGGTCCGGCGAGATTCACCCCTCCACTTT
CDR3: CASSVLVRRDSPLHF

J: TRBJ1-5
size: once
D: TRBD1
V: TRBV2
DNA: TGTGCCAGCAGTGACAGGGGGCGAAGTCAGCCCCAGCATTTT
CDR3: CASSDRGRSQPQHF

J: TRBJ2-5
size: .
D: .
V: TRBV6-5
DNA: TGTGCCAGCAGTTACGGCTCGGGGCGGGAGACCCAGTACTTC
CDR3: CASSYGSGRETQYF

J: TRBJ1-4
size: .
D: .
V: TRBV19
DNA: TGTGCCAGTAGCAGGAGCACTAATGAAAAACTGTTTTTT
CDR3: CASSRSTNEKLFF

J: TRBJ1-1
size: .
D: .
V: TRBV2
DNA: TGTGCCAGCAAACCATTAACAGGGAACACTGAAGCTTTCTTT
CDR3: CASKPLTGNTEAFF

J: TRBJ1-1
size: .
D: .
V: TRBV5-6
DNA: TGTGCCAGCAGCTTCCAGACGACTGAAGCTTTCTTT
CDR3: CASSFQTTEAFF

J: TRBJ2-3
size: .
D: .
V: TRBV10-3
DNA: TGTGCCATCAGTGAGAGGGGGGGTGTCACAGATACGCAGTATTTT
CDR3: CAISERGGVTDTQYF

J: TRBJ1-3
size: .
D: TRBD1
V: TRBV7-2
DNA: TGTGCCAGCAGCTGGGACAGTTCTTCTGGAAACACCATATATTTT
CDR3: CASSWDSSSGNTIYF

J: TRBJ1-5
size: .
D: .
V: TRBV27
DNA: TGTGCCAGCGTCCCTCTAGGCCGGGGGACTAATCAGCCCCAGCATTTT
CDR3: CASVPLGRGTNQPQHF

J: TRBJ1-1
size: .
D: TRBD1
V: TRBV28
DNA: TGTGCCAGCAGGACTTTAGACAGGGGGTTTTCTGAAGCTTTCTTT
CDR3: CASRTLDRGFSEAFF

J: TRBJ1-5
size: .
D: TRBD1
V: TRBV2
DNA: TGTGCCAGCAGGGACAGGGGCTATCCCCAGCATTTT
CDR3: CASRDRGYPQHF

J: TRBJ2-2
size: .
D: .
V: TRBV5-6
DNA: TGTGCCAGCAGCCGCCCTTGGTGGAACACCGGGGAGCTGTTTTTT
CDR3: CASSRPWWNTGELFF

J: TRBJ2-1
size: .
D: .
V: TRBV6-4
DNA: TGTGCCAGCAGTGAATCTTGGGCGAGGGAGCAGTTCTTC
CDR3: CASSESWAREQFF

J: TRBJ2-4
size: few
D: .
V: TRBV5-8
DNA: TGTGCCAGCGGACTTCAGGGTCGCAAAAACATTCAGTACTTC
CDR3: CASGLQGRKNIQYF

J: TRBJ1-1
size: .
D: .
V: TRBV12-3/TRBV12-4
DNA: TGTGCCAGCAGTTCGCTGAGTGTTGAAGCTTTCTTT
CDR3: CASSSLSVEAFF

J: TRBJ1-1
size: .
D: TRBD1
V: TRBV5-4
DNA: TGTGCCAGCAGCCTGCCTCGGACAGGGAGGACTGAAGCTTTCTTT
CDR3: CASSLPRTGRTEAFF

J: TRBJ2-7
size: once
D: .
V: TRBV15
DNA: TGTGCCACCAGCAGAGACAGGGGTTTCCCCTACGAGCAGTACTTC
CDR3: CATSRDRGFPYEQYF

J: TRBJ2-3
size: .
D: TRBD1
V: TRBV28
DNA: TGTGCCAGCAGGATCGGGACAGATGAGCCAGATACGCAGTATTTT
CDR3: CASRIGTDEPDTQYF

J: TRBJ1-2
size: once
D: .
V: TRBV6-1
DNA: TGTGCCAGCAGTGAAGCGCCCGGACAGTTACTAAACTATGGCTACACCTTC
CDR3: CASSEAPGQLLNYGYTF

J: TRBJ1-2
size: .
D: TRBD1
V: TRBV28
DNA: TGTGCCAGCATACGTGCCGGGACAGAGAGAAACTATGGCTACACCTTC
CDR3: CASIRAGTERNYGYTF

J: TRBJ1-2
size: few
D: .
V: TRBV30
DNA: TGTGCCTGGAGCCCGGGCTATGGCTACACCTTC
CDR3: CAWSPGYGYTF

J: TRBJ1-2
size: .
D: .
V: TRBV6-5
DNA: TGTGCCAGCAGAGTTACCCTACAGGCAGGGGAAGGCTACACCTTC
CDR3: CASRVTLQAGEGYTF

J: TRBJ1-1
size: .
D: .
V: TRBV4-1
DNA: TGCGCCAGCAGCCAAGATCTCGCACTGAACACTGAAGCTTTCTTT
CDR3: CASSQDLALNTEAFF

J: TRBJ2-3
size: .
D: TRBD2
V: TRBV7-9
DNA: TGTGCCAGCGACGGGGCGGGGGGGACAGATACGCAGTATTTT
CDR3: CASDGAGGTDTQYF

J: TRBJ1-5
size: .
D: .
V: TRBV19
DNA: TGTGCCAGTAGTACCCCCAGGGCCCAGGCTCAGCCCCAGCATTTT
CDR3: CASSTPRAQAQPQHF

J: TRBJ2-3
size: .
D: .
V: TRBV9
DNA: TGTGCCAGCAGCGTCTCCCTAGGGGATACGCAGTATTTT
CDR3: CASSVSLGDTQYF

J: TRBJ1-1
size: .
D: .
V: TRBV29-1
DNA: TGCAGCGTTGTAGGTGGAAACACTGAAGCTTTCTTT
CDR3: CSVVGGNTEAFF

J: TRBJ1-2
size: .
D: TRBD1
V: TRBV6-5
DNA: TGTGCCAGCATCAGGGACAGGGCCTATGGCTACACCTTC
CDR3: CASIRDRAYGYTF

J: TRBJ1-3
size: .
D: .
V: TRBV7-2
DNA: TGTGCCAGCAGCTTATTCGACCGGAACCCTGGAAACACCATATATTTT
CDR3: CASSLFDRNPGNTIYF

J: TRBJ1-2
size: .
D: TRBD1
V: TRBV6-1
DNA: TGTGCCAGCAGTGAAGCATACTGGGACAGGCATCATGGCTACACCTTC
CDR3: CASSEAYWDRHHGYTF

J: TRBJ2-5
size: few
D: .
V: TRBV2
DNA: TGTGCCAGCAATGGTGGAGTGGGAGAGACCCAGTACTTC
CDR3: CASNGGVGETQYF

J: TRBJ1-4
size: few
D: .
V: TRBV6-5
DNA: TGTGCCAGCAGTCGGACTCGGAACAATGAAAAACTGTTTTTT
CDR3: CASSRTRNNEKLFF

J: TRBJ1-1
size: once
D: .
V: TRBV7-3
DNA: TGTGCCAGCCGACTGAGGGCAGACTACACTGAAGCTTTCTTT
CDR3: CASRLRADYTEAFF

J: TRBJ1-1
size: .
D: .
V: TRBV6-5
DNA: TGTGCCAGCAGTCGACAAGGGGATAGGGACACTGAAGCTTTCTTT
CDR3: CASSRQGDRDTEAFF